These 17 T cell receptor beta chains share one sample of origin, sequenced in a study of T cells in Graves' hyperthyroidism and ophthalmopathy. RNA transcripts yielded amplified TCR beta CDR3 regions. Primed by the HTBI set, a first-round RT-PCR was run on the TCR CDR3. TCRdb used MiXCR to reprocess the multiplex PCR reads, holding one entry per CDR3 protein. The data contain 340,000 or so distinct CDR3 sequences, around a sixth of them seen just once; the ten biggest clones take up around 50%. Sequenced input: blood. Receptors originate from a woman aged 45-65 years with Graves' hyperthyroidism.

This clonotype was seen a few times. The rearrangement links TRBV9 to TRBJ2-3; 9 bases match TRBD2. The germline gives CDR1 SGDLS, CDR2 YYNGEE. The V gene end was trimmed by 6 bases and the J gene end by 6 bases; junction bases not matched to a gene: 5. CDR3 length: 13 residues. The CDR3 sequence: CASKRGESDTQYF. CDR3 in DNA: TGTGCCAGCAAGCGGGGGGAGTCGGATACGCAGTATTTT. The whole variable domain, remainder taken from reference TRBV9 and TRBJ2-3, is DSGVTQTPKHLITATGQRVTLRCSPRSGDLSVYWYQQSLDQGLQFLIQYYNGEERAKGNILERFSAQQFPDLHSELNLSSLELGDSALYFCASKRGESDTQYFGPGTRLTVL.

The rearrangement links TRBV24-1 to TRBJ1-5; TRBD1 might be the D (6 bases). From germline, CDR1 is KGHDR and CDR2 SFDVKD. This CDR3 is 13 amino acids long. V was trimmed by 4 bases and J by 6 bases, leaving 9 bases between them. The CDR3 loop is CATSEYRVQPQHF. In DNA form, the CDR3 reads TGTGCCACCAGTGAATACAGGGTTCAGCCCCAGCATTTT.

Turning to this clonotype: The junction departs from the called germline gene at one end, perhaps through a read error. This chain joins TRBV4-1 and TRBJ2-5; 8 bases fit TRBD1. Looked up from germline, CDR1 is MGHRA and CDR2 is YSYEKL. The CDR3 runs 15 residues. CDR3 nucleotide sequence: TGCGCCAGCAGCCCCGGACAGGGAGGCCCAGAGACCCAGCACTTC. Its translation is CASSPGQGGPETQHF.

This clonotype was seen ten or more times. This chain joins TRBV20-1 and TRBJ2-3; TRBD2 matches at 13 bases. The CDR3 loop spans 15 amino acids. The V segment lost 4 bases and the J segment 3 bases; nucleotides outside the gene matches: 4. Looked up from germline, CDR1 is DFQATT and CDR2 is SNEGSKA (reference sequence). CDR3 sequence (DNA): TGCAGTGCTACTGGACTAGCGGGGGCAACAGATACGCAGTATTTT. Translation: CSATGLAGATDTQYF.

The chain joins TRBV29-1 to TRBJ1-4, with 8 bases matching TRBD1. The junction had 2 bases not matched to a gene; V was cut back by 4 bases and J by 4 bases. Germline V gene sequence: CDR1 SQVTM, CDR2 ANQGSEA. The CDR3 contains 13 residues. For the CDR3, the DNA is TGCAGCGTTGGAACAGGGGGTAATGAAAAACTGTTTTTT. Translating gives CSVGTGGNEKLFF. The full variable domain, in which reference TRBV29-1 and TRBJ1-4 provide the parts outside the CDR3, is SAVISQKPSRDICQRGTSLTIQCQVDSQVTMMFWYRQQPGQSLTLIATANQGSEATYESGFVIDKFPISRPNLTFSTLTVSNMSPEDSSIYLCSVGTGGNEKLFFGSGTQLSVL.

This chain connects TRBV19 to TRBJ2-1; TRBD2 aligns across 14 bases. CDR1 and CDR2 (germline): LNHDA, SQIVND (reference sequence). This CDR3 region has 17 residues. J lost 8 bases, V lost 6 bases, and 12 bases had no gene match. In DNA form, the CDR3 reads TGTGCCAGTAGGATGCCCACCGGGACTAGCGGGAGATATGAGCAGTTCTTC. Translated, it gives CASRMPTGTSGRYEQFF.

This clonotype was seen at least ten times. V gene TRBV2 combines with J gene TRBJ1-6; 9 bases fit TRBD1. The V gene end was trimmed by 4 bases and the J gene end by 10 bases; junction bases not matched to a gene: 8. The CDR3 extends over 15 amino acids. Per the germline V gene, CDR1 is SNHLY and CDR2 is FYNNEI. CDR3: CASSGGQGLWSPLHF. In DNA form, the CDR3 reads TGTGCCAGCAGTGGCGGACAGGGGTTATGGTCACCCCTCCACTTT.

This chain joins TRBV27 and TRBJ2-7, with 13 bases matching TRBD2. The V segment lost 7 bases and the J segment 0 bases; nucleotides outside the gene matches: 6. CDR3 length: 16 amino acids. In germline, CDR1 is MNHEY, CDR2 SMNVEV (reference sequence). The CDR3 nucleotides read TGTGCCAGCAAGGGACTAGCGGGGTCTAGCTCCTACGAGCAGTACTTC. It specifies CASKGLAGSSSYEQYF.

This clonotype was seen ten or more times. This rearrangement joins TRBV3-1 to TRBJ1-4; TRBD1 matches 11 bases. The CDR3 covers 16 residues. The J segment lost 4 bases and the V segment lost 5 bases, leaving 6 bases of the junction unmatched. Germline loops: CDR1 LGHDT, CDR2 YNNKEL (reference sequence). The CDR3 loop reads CASSYGQGANNEKLFF. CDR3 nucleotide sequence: TGTGCCAGCAGCTACGGACAGGGGGCGAATAATGAAAAACTGTTTTTT.

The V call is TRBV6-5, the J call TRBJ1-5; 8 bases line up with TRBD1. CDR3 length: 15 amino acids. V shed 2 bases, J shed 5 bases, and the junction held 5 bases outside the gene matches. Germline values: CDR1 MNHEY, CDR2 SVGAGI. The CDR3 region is CASSYGGQGDQPQHF. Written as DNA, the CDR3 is TGTGCCAGCAGTTACGGCGGACAGGGTGATCAGCCCCAGCATTTT.

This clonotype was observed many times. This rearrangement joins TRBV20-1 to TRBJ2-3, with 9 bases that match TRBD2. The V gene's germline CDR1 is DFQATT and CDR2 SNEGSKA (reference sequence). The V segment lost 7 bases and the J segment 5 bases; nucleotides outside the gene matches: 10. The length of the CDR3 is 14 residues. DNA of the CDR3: TGCAGTGTGTCGGGCGGGAGGGTTGGAGATACGCAGTATTTT. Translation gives CSVSGGRVGDTQYF.

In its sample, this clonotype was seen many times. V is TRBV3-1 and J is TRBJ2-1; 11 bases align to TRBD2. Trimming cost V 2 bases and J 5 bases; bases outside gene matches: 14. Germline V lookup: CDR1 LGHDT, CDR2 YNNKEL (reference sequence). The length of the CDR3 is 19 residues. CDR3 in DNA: TGTGCCAGCAGCCAAATGCAACGTAAGACTAGCGGGAATAACAATGAGCAGTTCTTC. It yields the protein CASSQMQRKTSGNNNEQFF.

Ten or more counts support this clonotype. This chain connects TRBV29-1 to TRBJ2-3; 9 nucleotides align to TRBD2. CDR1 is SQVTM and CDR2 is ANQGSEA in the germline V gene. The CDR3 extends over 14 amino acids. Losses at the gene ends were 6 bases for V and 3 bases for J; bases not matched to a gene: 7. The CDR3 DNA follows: TGCAGCGTGGATGGGAGCGGGAGGACAGATACGCAGTATTTT. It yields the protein CSVDGSGRTDTQYF.

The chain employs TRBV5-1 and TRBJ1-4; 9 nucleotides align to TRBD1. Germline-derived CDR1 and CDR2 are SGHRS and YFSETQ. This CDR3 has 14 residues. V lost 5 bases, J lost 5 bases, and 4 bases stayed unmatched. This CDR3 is CASRSGTGNEKLFF. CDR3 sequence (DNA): TGCGCCAGCAGATCCGGGACAGGGAATGAAAAACTGTTTTTT.

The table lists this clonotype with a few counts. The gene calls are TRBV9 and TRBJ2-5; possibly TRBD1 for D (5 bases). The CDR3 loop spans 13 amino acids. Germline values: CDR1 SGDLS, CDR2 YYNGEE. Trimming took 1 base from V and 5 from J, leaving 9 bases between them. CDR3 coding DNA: TGTGCCAGCAGCGTAAGGGGTTTGGAGACCCAGTACTTC. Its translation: CASSVRGLETQYF.

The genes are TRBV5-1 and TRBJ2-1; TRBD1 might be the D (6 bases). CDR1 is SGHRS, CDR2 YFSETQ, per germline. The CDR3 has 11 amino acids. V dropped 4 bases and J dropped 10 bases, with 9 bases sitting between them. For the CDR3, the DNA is TGCGCCAGCAGCACCGACAGGGAGCAGTTCTTC. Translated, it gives CASSTDREQFF.

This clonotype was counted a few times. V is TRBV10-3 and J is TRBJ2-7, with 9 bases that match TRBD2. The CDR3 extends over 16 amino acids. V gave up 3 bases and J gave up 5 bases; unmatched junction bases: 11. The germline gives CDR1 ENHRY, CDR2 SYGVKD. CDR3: CAISEGSAGGPHEQYV. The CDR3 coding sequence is TGTGCCATCAGTGAAGGGTCGGCGGGGGGGCCACACGAGCAGTACGTC.